This is a list of T cell receptor beta chains from one sample in a study of technical replicates of blood from a few donors. Here immunoSEQ multiplex PCR was the method, and the copy in TCRdb shows in-frame clones only, minus some. The data contain about 98,000 clones, approximately 95% of them seen just once; the ten biggest clones take up 0.2% to 0.25%. Sequencing input: T cells isolated from PBMCs. The receptors derive from a human donor in good health. Both conserved end residues are part of each CDR3. The D gene is left open where the match is weak. Clone size is stated in some rows and not others, as once, few, many or a class when expanded.

>-|TRBJ2-3|TRBV5-1|-
TGCGCCAGCAGCTTGGGAGCAGATACGCAGTATTTT
CASSLGADTQYF
>-|TRBJ2-1|TRBV27|TRBD1
TGTGCCAGCAGTACAGACAGGGCCAATGAGCAGTTCTTC
CASSTDRANEQFF
>-|TRBJ1-4|TRBV2|-
TGTGCCAGCAGTCGGGTGGTAGAAACTAATGAAAAACTGTTTTTT
CASSRVVETNEKLFF
>-|TRBJ1-1|TRBV4-1|-
TGCGCCAGCAGCCAGGGACGGGGTACAGTGGGGGGGAACACTGAAGCTTTCTTT
CASSQGRGTVGGNTEAFF
>-|TRBJ2-7|TRBV27|-
TGTGCCAGCAGTCTCCAGGGCGGACCCTACGAGCAGTACTTC
CASSLQGGPYEQYF
>-|TRBJ2-7|TRBV4-1|TRBD2
TGCGCCAGCAGCCCCGGGGCTAGCGGGAGTCTTAGCTCCTACGAGCAGTACTTC
CASSPGASGSLSSYEQYF
>-|TRBJ2-1|TRBV13|TRBD2
TGTGCCAGCAGCTCCCAGCGGGAATCCTACAATGAGCAGTTCTTC
CASSSQRESYNEQFF
>once|TRBJ1-1|TRBV7-8|TRBD1
TGTGCCAGCAGCCCCCTGCCGTCAGGGGGCACTGAAGCTTTCTTT
CASSPLPSGGTEAFF
>-|TRBJ2-2|TRBV4-2|TRBD2
TGTGCCAGCAGCCATAGCGGGATGAACACCGGGGAGCTGTTTTTT
CASSHSGMNTGELFF
>-|TRBJ1-4|TRBV5-1|-
TGCGCCAGCCCCGGGAGATCGGTTTTT
CASPGRSVF
>-|TRBJ2-3|TRBV2|-
TGTGCCAGCAGCCCTGACTCCCATAGCACAGATACGCAGTATTTT
CASSPDSHSTDTQYF
>-|TRBJ1-5|TRBV28|-
TGTGCCAGCAGTTCCCCTAATAGCAATCAGCCCCAGCATTTT
CASSSPNSNQPQHF
>-|TRBJ2-1|TRBV7-6|TRBD2
TGTGCCAGCAGCTTAGAGGCGGGAGAGAATGATAGCAATGAGCAGTTCTTC
CASSLEAGENDSNEQFF
>-|TRBJ1-4|TRBV5-1|TRBD1
TGCGCCAGCAGCTTAACAGGGGGGGACGAAAAACTGTTTTTT
CASSLTGGDEKLFF
>once|TRBJ2-1|TRBV7-2|TRBD2
TGTGCCAGCAGCCGCCGCGGGAGCGGCAATGAGCAGTTCTTC
CASSRRGSGNEQFF
>-|TRBJ1-1|TRBV13|TRBD1
TGTGCCAGCAGCTTGGGGGACAGGGAGAACACTGAAGCTTTCTTT
CASSLGDRENTEAFF
>few|TRBJ1-5|TRBV9|-
TGTGCCAGCAGCGTAGGTGGCGGAGGCAATCAGCCCCAGCATTTT
CASSVGGGGNQPQHF
>-|TRBJ2-7|TRBV5-4|TRBD1
TGTGCCAGCAGCTTGCCAGGACAGGGGGCCTACGAGCAGTACTTC
CASSLPGQGAYEQYF
>-|TRBJ2-3|TRBV7-2|TRBD1
TGTGCCAGCAGCTCCGGACAGGGTGCAGATACGCAGTATTTT
CASSSGQGADTQYF
>once|TRBJ1-2|TRBV4-1|-
TGCGCCAGCAGCCAAGTGCAGAATAACTATGGCTACACCTTC
CASSQVQNNYGYTF
>-|TRBJ1-2|TRBV28|-
TGTGCCAGCGGGGGGGGTTATGGCTACACCTTC
CASGGGYGYTF
>-|TRBJ1-1|TRBV19|-
TGTGCCACGCGGGGGAGTACGGCTTTCTTT
CATRGSTAFF
>-|TRBJ1-2|TRBV19|TRBD1
TGTGCCAGTCTCCAGGGGGCCGGCTATGGCTACACCTTC
CASLQGAGYGYTF
>once|TRBJ1-5|TRBV5-4|-
TGTGCCAGCAGCTTGGATCAGGGTCCGGGTCAGCCCCAGCATTTT
CASSLDQGPGQPQHF
>-|TRBJ1-3|TRBV19|TRBD1
TGTGCCAGTAACAGGGGTTCGAGATCTGGAAACACCATATATTTT
CASNRGSRSGNTIYF
>-|TRBJ2-1|TRBV5-6|TRBD2
TGTGCCAGCAGCTTGAGGAAGCGGGGGAGGTCGGGGAGCATCTTC
CASSLRKRGRSGSIF
>-|TRBJ2-2|TRBV12-5|-
TGTGCTAGTGGTCTCCGTTTAGGGGGGGACACCGGGGAGCTGTTTTTT
CASGLRLGGDTGELFF
>-|TRBJ1-5|TRBV2|TRBD1
TGTGCCAGCAGTCTGGGACAGTCCAATCAGCCCCAGCATTTT
CASSLGQSNQPQHF
>-|TRBJ2-1|TRBV6-5|TRBD2
TGTGCCAGCAGTTACTCATCAGCGGGAGATCTAGTGGGGCAGTTCTTC
CASSYSSAGDLVGQFF
>-|TRBJ2-7|TRBV19|-
TGTGCCAGTAGTATAGAACCAACAGGAAACTACGAGCAGTACTTC
CASSIEPTGNYEQYF
>-|TRBJ1-2|TRBV5-4|-
TGTGCCAGCAGCTCCCGATATCTGACAGCCGATCTATATCGCTACACCTTC
CASSSRYLTADLYRYTF
>-|TRBJ2-5|TRBV7-9|TRBD1
TGTGCCAGCAGCTTGGACAGGGCCTCAGAGACCCAGTACTTC
CASSLDRASETQYF
>-|TRBJ1-1|TRBV5-4|TRBD1
TGTGCCAGCAGCCTAGGACAGGGGGCGCAAACTGAAGCTTTCTTT
CASSLGQGAQTEAFF
>-|TRBJ2-2|TRBV19|TRBD2
TGTGCCAGTAGAGTTGGCGCGGGAGGATACACCGGGGAGCTGTTTTTT
CASRVGAGGYTGELFF
>-|TRBJ2-1|TRBV29-1|TRBD1
TGCAGCGTACCGGGACAGGTGTTTGATGAGCAGTTCTTC
CSVPGQVFDEQFF
>-|TRBJ1-2|TRBV4-2|-
TGTGCCAGCAGCCAAGATCGTTCGAGGACTGATGGCTACACCTTC
CASSQDRSRTDGYTF
>-|TRBJ2-7|TRBV20-1|-
TGCAGTGCTAGAGTTCTCGGCGAGCAGTACTTC
CSARVLGEQYF
>-|TRBJ2-1|TRBV7-9|-
TGTGCCAGCAGCACGAGAAACCAAGGGAGTGAGCAGTTCTTC
CASSTRNQGSEQFF
>-|TRBJ1-1|TRBV7-8|-
TGTGCCAGCAGCCCCGCTAGAGGTGACACTGAAGCTTTCTTT
CASSPARGDTEAFF
>-|TRBJ2-1|TRBV9|TRBD2
TGTGCCAGCAGCCTTTCGGGGGGGGCCTCCCCTTGTAACAATGAGCAGTTCTTC
CASSLSGGASPCNNEQFF
>-|TRBJ1-2|TRBV7-8|TRBD1
TGTGCCAGCAGCTTAGGAGCAGGGGGTCGGGACACCTTC
CASSLGAGGRDTF
>-|TRBJ1-2|TRBV28|TRBD1
TGTGCCAGCGAGCAGGGGGCTCACCCCAGAATCTATGGCTACACCTTC
CASEQGAHPRIYGYTF
>once|TRBJ2-2|TRBV7-9|-
TGTGCCAGCAGCTCAGGGTCCCCAAGACTCACCGGGGAGCTGTTTTTT
CASSSGSPRLTGELFF
>-|TRBJ1-4|TRBV11-2|-
TGTGCCAGCAGCTCGGACATGGAGAATGAAAAACTGTTTTTT
CASSSDMENEKLFF
>-|TRBJ1-1|TRBV9|TRBD1
TGTGCCAGCGGGACAGGGAGGAACACTGAAGCTTTCTTT
CASGTGRNTEAFF
>-|TRBJ2-1|TRBV30|-
TGTGCCGGCCTGACTAAGCTCGACCCCCTTATATACAATGAGCAGTTCTTC
CAGLTKLDPLIYNEQFF
>-|TRBJ1-1|TRBV5-5|-
TGTGCCAGCAGCTTTGCGCGGATGAACACTGAAGCTTTCTTT
CASSFARMNTEAFF
>few|TRBJ1-5|TRBV7-9|-
TGTGCCAGCAGCGCCACAGGGACCACCAATCAGCCCCAGCATTTT
CASSATGTTNQPQHF
>few|TRBJ1-1|TRBV4-1|TRBD1
TGCGCCAGCAGCCAAGCACAGGGGGGCACTGAAGCTTTCTTT
CASSQAQGGTEAFF
>-|TRBJ2-7|TRBV11-2|-
TGTGCCAGCAGCTTAGTGGTGGCGGGGGCTTACGAGCAGTACTTC
CASSLVVAGAYEQYF